This T cell receptor (beta chain) was documented in a study of shared clonotypes between healthy human individuals. For the study at large: A donor's plate count was three for CD4 naive and three for CD4 memory; CD8 naive had two and CD8 memory one. Study observations and caveats: Limitation of the genetic and exposure-history diversity represented came from the few donors.

For this clone: Its specificity is not known.

V dropped 3 bases and J dropped 1 base, with 14 bases sitting between them. Germline CDR1 reads SGHRS; CDR2 reads YFSETQ. This CDR3 spans 16 amino acids. Sequencing was performed with immunoSEQ multiplex PCR; in TCRdb, only in-frame clones are kept and a portion is missing. The sample gives about 1 million clones, approximately 72% of which show up once; approximately 1.5% is in the top ten. Naive CD45RA+ and memory CD45RA-negative subsets were split from CD4+ cells. This receptor was identified in a man between 18 and 35 years old in good health. Sequenced sample: memory CD4+ T cells sorted from blood. The subset is: CD45RA-negative fraction. The genes are TRBV5-1 and TRBJ2-1; D may be TRBD1 (6 bases). The CDR3 here is CASSSSSGASYNEQFF. In nucleotides, the CDR3 is TGCGCCAGCAGCTCCTCTTCAGGGGCATCCTACAATGAGCAGTTCTTC.